The 14 T cell receptor beta chains reported below all come from one sample, sequenced in a study of cytomegalovirus exposure and HLA in healthy donors. Use of 60 Vbeta and 13 Jbeta primers characterized the PCR. Data came from immunoSEQ multiplex PCR; TCRdb stores just in-frame clones and leaves some out. This sample has more than 200,000 clones, with just under 70% found just once. The specimen sequenced was PBMCs. The receptors derive from a man aged 35 to 55 in good health and CMV-seropositive.

The gene calls are TRBV12-5 and TRBJ2-5; 8 nucleotides agree with TRBD1. Germline V gene data show CDR1 as LGHNT and CDR2 as FRNRAP. V dropped 4 bases and J dropped 4; count of bases not matched to a gene: 17. The CDR3 runs 18 residues. The CDR3 DNA follows: TGTGCTAGTGGTTCCCTCTCCGGGCAGGGGGCGCCGGGAGAGACCCAGTACTTC. This sequence encodes CASGSLSGQGAPGETQYF.

This clone was counted a single time. This CDR3 is also generated by other DNA sequences in the sample. This chain uses TRBV7-2 with TRBJ2-5, with TRBD1 matching over 7 bases. The V and J ends lost 4 bases and 9 bases, in that order; junction bases with no gene match: 14. Germline V gives CDR1 SGHTA, CDR2 FQGNSA. This CDR3 has 15 amino acids. DNA for the CDR3: TGTGCCAGCAGCTCCACTTCAGGGGGACAAAAGCCCCAGTACTTC. The encoded protein is CASSSTSGGQKPQYF.

The chain links TRBV15 to TRBJ1-3; a weak D match, TRBD1 (6 bases). The CDR3 loop spans 16 amino acids. Trimming stripped 3 bases from V and 3 bases from J, with 15 bases between. Germline V CDR1 and CDR2: LNHNV, YYDKDF (reference sequence). CDR3 protein: CATSREQGTGGNTIYF. The CDR3 nucleotides read TGTGCCACCAGCAGGGAACAGGGAACGGGTGGAAACACCATATATTTT.

This clone was picked up one time. The chain is built from TRBV4-1 and TRBJ2-5; TRBD2 agrees at 7 bases. The CDR3 length is 14 residues. The germline V gene has CDR1 MGHRA and CDR2 YSYEKL. Unmatched junction bases numbered 5, after V lost 3 bases and J lost 4 bases. The CDR3 loop reads CASSHTGLIETQYF. CDR3 DNA sequence: TGCGCCAGCAGCCACACGGGACTAATAGAGACCCAGTACTTC.

The rearrangement joins TRBV19 to TRBJ2-3; 7 nucleotides align to TRBD1. Germline-derived CDR1 and CDR2 are LNHDA and SQIVND (reference sequence). The CDR3 runs to 16 residues. Trimming cost V 3 bases and J 4 bases; bases outside gene matches: 10. CDR3 sequence (DNA): TGTGCCAGTAGTATCGGCATGACAGGGCGGGCAGATACGCAGTATTTT. Protein product: CASSIGMTGRADTQYF. Complete variable domain (other parts from reference TRBV19 and TRBJ2-3): DGGITQSPKYLFRKEGQNVTLSCEQNLNHDAMYWYRQDPGQGLRLIYYSQIVNDFQKGDIAEGYSVSREKKESFPLTVTSAQKNPTAFYLCASSIGMTGRADTQYFGPGTRLTVL.

For this clone: Within the sample, other DNA sequences also encode this same CDR3. The chain couples TRBV21-1 to TRBJ2-7; TRBD2 reflects the table's D call only, with no check against the DNA. TRBV21-1 is classified as a pseudogene. The CDR3 is 14 residues long. The CDR3 sequence: CASSNRGWRYEQYF. DNA for the CDR3: TGTGCCAGCAGCAATCGGGGGTGGAGGTACGAGCAGTACTTC.

This rearrangement joins TRBV27 to TRBJ1-4; a possible D gene is TRBD1 (5 bases). Germline lookup yields CDR1 MNHEY and CDR2 SMNVEV (reference sequence). The CDR3 loop spans 14 amino acids. Between the trimmed V and J ends, which lost 3 bases and 8 bases, there was a span of 13 bases. The CDR3 nucleotides are TGTGCCAGCAGTTTTGCAGGGCTCTCGGAAAAACTGTTTTTT. It translates to CASSFAGLSEKLFF. The full variable domain, with the rest looked up from reference TRBV27 and TRBJ1-4, is EAQVTQNPRYLITVTGKKLTVTCSQNMNHEYMSWYRQDPGLGLRQIYYSMNVEVTDKGDVPEGYKVSRKEKRNFPLILESPSPNQTSLYFCASSFAGLSEKLFFGSGTQLSVL.

This clone was seen more than once but under ten times. J is TRBJ2-5 and V is TRBV6-1; 10 bases match TRBD1. Germline V lookup: CDR1 MNHNS, CDR2 SASEGT. The CDR3 length is 13 residues. V gave up 8 bases and J gave up 4 bases; unmatched junction bases: 4. CDR3 in amino acids: CASRDRGRETQYF. The CDR3 DNA is TGTGCCAGCCGGGACAGGGGACGAGAGACCCAGTACTTC.

V usage is TRBV4-2 and J usage is TRBJ2-5, with 10 positions matching TRBD2. The V and J ends lost 1 base and 4 bases, in that order; junction bases with no gene match: 9. Germline V gene lookup returns CDR1 LGHNA and CDR2 YNFKEQ. This CDR3 is built from 17 residues. The chain's CDR3 is CASSQVGSGGPLETQYF. In DNA, the CDR3 is TGTGCCAGCAGCCAAGTCGGTAGCGGGGGGCCCTTAGAGACCCAGTACTTC.

The chain combines TRBV20-1 with TRBJ1-1; no clear D gene. V lost 3 bases and J 3 bases, leaving 5 bases between the germline ends. CDR3 length equals 11 residues. Germline CDR1 DFQATT, CDR2 SNEGSKA (reference sequence). This CDR3 is CSASPYTEAFF. Written as DNA, the CDR3 is TGCAGTGCTAGCCCGTACACTGAAGCTTTCTTT.

A remark on this clone: The same CDR3 also results from other DNA sequences found in this sample. V usage is TRBV7-9 and J usage is TRBJ2-6; 10 positions match TRBD1. The CDR3 has 17 residues. The germline V gene encodes CDR1 SEHNR and CDR2 FQNEAQ (reference sequence). The V segment lost 5 bases and the J segment 4 bases; nucleotides outside the gene matches: 8. This CDR3 is CASSPRQGAPGANVLTF. CDR3 sequence (DNA): TGTGCCAGCAGCCCTAGACAGGGGGCGCCCGGGGCCAACGTCCTGACTTTC.

This clone was counted only a few times. The CDR3 region is CASSEGGVQGYTF. The CDR3 coding sequence is TGTGCCAGCAGCGAAGGGGGCGTCCAGGGCTACACCTTC. The chain couples TRBV28 to TRBJ1-2; 7 bases agree with TRBD1. The CDR3 is 13 amino acids. V lost 6 bases and J lost 8; bases outside the gene matches: 9. Germline loops: CDR1 MDHEN, CDR2 SYDVKM.

The chain links TRBV6-6 to TRBJ2-3; TRBD2 matches at 7 bases. The CDR3 extends over 16 amino acids. Per the germline V gene, CDR1 is MNHNY and CDR2 is SVGAGI (reference sequence). The J segment lost 1 base and the V segment lost 0 bases, leaving 4 bases of the junction unmatched. The CDR3 DNA follows: TGTGCCAGCAGTTACTCTATCAGCGGGGGCACAGATACGCAGTATTTT. Translated: CASSYSISGGTDTQYF.

The chain links TRBV5-1 to TRBJ2-3; the match to TRBD1 covers 7 bases. The CDR3 covers 15 residues. J was trimmed by 4 bases and V by 5 bases; bases with no gene match: 10. Germline V lookup: CDR1 SGHRS, CDR2 YFSETQ. The CDR3: CASRSRQGQADTQYF. CDR3 coding DNA: TGCGCCAGCAGATCCAGACAGGGACAAGCAGATACGCAGTATTTT.